The 20 T cell receptor beta chains presented below share a single source sample, sequenced in a study of identical twins. TCRdb used MiXCR to reprocess the 5' RACE reads, holding one entry per CDR3 protein. The sample has under 500,000 distinct CDR3 sequences, 13% to 15% seen once. These same records also appear under a second study, on yellow fever vaccine responses in identical twins.

Sequenced: CD4+ T cells sorted from blood. Receptor source: a woman younger than 35 in good health.

This clonotype was observed a few times. The rearrangement uses TRBV28 and TRBJ2-3; 11 positions agree with TRBD2. This CDR3 contains 16 residues. CDR1 and CDR2 (germline): MDHEN, SYDVKM. With 6 bases clipped from V and 2 bases from J, the junction kept 7 bases outside the gene matches. The CDR3 here is CASSGGTSGTTDTQYF. DNA of the CDR3: TGTGCCAGCAGCGGGGGGACTAGCGGAACCACAGATACGCAGTATTTT.

V and J are TRBV9 and TRBJ2-2; 9 bases map to TRBD1. The V gene's germline CDR1 is SGDLS and CDR2 YYNGEE. The CDR3 runs to 15 residues. V lost 2 bases and J lost 5; bases outside the gene matches: 4. The CDR3 nucleotides are TGTGCCAGCAGCGTCACAGGGGGCGTAACCGGGGAGCTGTTTTTT. Amino acids: CASSVTGGVTGELFF.

Only a few counts were recorded for this clonotype. The chain carries TRBV7-9 and TRBJ2-5, with D possibly being TRBD2 (7 bases). Germline V gene sequence: CDR1 SEHNR, CDR2 FQNEAQ (reference sequence). The CDR3 is 17 residues long. The V gene lost 1 base and the J gene lost 3 bases, with 18 bases spanning the gap. The DNA for the CDR3 is TGTGCCAGCAGCTTAGAAGTGAGGGGGAGGGCCAAAGAGACCCAGTACTTC. It yields the protein CASSLEVRGRAKETQYF.

This clonotype has only a few counts. V is TRBV30 and J is TRBJ2-5, with 10 bases matching TRBD2. V lost 6 bases, J lost 5 bases, and 12 bases stayed unmatched. This CDR3 is 15 amino acids long. Germline V gene data show CDR1 as GTSNPN and CDR2 as SVGIG (reference sequence). The CDR3 reads CACQRGGHLQETQYF. CDR3 DNA sequence: TGTGCCTGTCAGCGGGGGGGCCACCTCCAGGAGACCCAGTACTTC. The variable domain in full, with the rest retrieved from reference TRBV30 and TRBJ2-5, is SQTIHQWPATLVQPVGSPLSLECTVEGTSNPNLYWYRQAAGRGLQLLFYSVGIGQISSEVPQNLSASRPQDRQFILSSKKLLLSDSGFYLCACQRGGHLQETQYFGPGTRLLVL.

This clonotype was detected a few times. Compared with germline, one end of the junction differs, possibly owing to a read error. The chain links TRBV6-5 to TRBJ2-7; 8 positions match TRBD1. Germline CDR1 and CDR2: MNHEY and SVGAGI. The CDR3 totals 12 residues. CDR3 sequence: CASGQGSLEQYF. CDR3 sequence (DNA): TGCGCCAGCGGACAGGGCTCCCTCGAGCAGTACTTC.

In this sample, this clonotype turned up a few times. The J gene is TRBJ1-2, the V gene TRBV5-1, with a possible D match to TRBD1 (6 bases). V gave up 5 bases and J gave up 4 bases, with 18 bases separating them. This CDR3 contains 15 residues. Germline V CDR1 and CDR2: SGHRS, YFSETQ. CDR3 sequence (DNA): TGCGCCAGCAGGGAAGGGGACATCAGGGGCTATGGCTACACCTTC. This sequence encodes CASREGDIRGYGYTF.

The rearrangement uses TRBV20-1 and TRBJ2-5, with D possibly matching TRBD1 (5 bases). CDR3 size: 13 residues. The ends were cut back, 6 bases at V and 5 bases at J, with 16 bases in the middle. Germline V gene lookup returns CDR1 DFQATT and CDR2 SNEGSKA (reference sequence). CDR3 sequence reads: CSARMVGPETQYF. CDR3 DNA sequence: TGCAGTGCCAGAATGGTGGGGCCCGAGACCCAGTACTTC.

J is TRBJ2-5 and V is TRBV5-1, with 8 bases identical to TRBD1. The CDR3 is 15 amino acids. Germline V lookup: CDR1 SGHRS, CDR2 YFSETQ. V lost 4 bases to trimming and J lost 8 bases; unmatched junction nucleotides: 13. The CDR3 DNA is TGCGCCAGCAGCAACGGACAGGGAGCAGGTGACACCCAGTACTTC. Its translation: CASSNGQGAGDTQYF.

This clonotype was detected only a few times. The V gene is TRBV20-1, the J gene TRBJ2-1, with a possible D match to TRBD1 (6 bases). Germline lookup yields CDR1 DFQATT and CDR2 SNEGSKA (reference sequence). The germline V and J ends were trimmed by 3 bases and 2 bases, with 17 bases remaining between them. The CDR3 has 16 amino acids. CDR3 loop: CSARDGRGGPYNEQFF. The CDR3 DNA sequence: TGCAGTGCTAGGGATGGCCGAGGGGGACCCTACAATGAGCAGTTCTTC.

This clonotype was picked up a small number of times. This chain uses TRBV6-2 or TRBV6-3 with TRBJ2-7; 8 nucleotides agree with TRBD1. V shed 2 bases and J 3 bases; nucleotides not matched to a gene: 3. Germline CDR1 is MNHEY and CDR2 is SVGEGT. This CDR3 region has 14 residues. The CDR3 spells CASSYGQGRYEQYF. The CDR3 nucleotides read TGTGCCAGCAGTTACGGACAGGGCCGCTACGAGCAGTACTTC.

This clonotype was picked up a small number of times. The chain has TRBV5-1 and TRBJ2-7; 7 bases map to TRBD2. This CDR3 is built from 15 residues. Germline V lookup: CDR1 SGHRS, CDR2 YFSETQ. V lost 3 bases to trimming and J lost 5 bases; unmatched junction nucleotides: 11. CDR3 sequence (DNA): TGCGCCAGCAGCTGGGCCGGGACTACCACCCACGAGCAGTACTTC. It specifies CASSWAGTTTHEQYF.

This clonotype was picked up a small number of times. This chain uses TRBV7-2 with TRBJ1-1; possible D gene TRBD1, 6 bases. The CDR3 runs to 13 residues. Germline CDR1 reads SGHTA; CDR2 reads FQGNSA. The V and J ends lost 1 base and 7 bases respectively, with 10 bases between them. The CDR3 sequence: CASSLDRAGEAFF. The CDR3 DNA is TGTGCCAGCAGCTTAGACAGGGCCGGTGAAGCTTTCTTT.

V usage is TRBV9 and J usage is TRBJ2-7; weak D call: TRBD2 (5 bases). The CDR3 runs 14 residues. The germline V and J ends were trimmed by 0 bases and 3 bases, with 10 bases remaining between them. CDR1 is SGDLS, CDR2 YYNGEE, per germline. CDR3 protein: CASSVGSGNYEQYF. CDR3 nucleotide sequence: TGTGCCAGCAGCGTAGGGTCGGGGAACTACGAGCAGTACTTC.

This clonotype was counted only a few times. This CDR3 reads CASSLNRLVSESNNEQFF. The CDR3 DNA sequence: TGTGCCAGCAGCTTAAATCGGCTAGTCTCAGAATCTAACAATGAGCAGTTCTTC. V and J are TRBV7-6 and TRBJ2-1; D remains ambiguous. With 2 bases removed from V and 5 bases from J, the gap between germline ends came to 22 bases. Germline assignment: CDR1 SGHVS and CDR2 FNYEAQ. The CDR3 has 18 residues. Combining the CDR3 with reference TRBV7-6 and TRBJ2-1 gives the whole variable domain GAGVSQSPRYKVTKRGQDVALRCDPISGHVSLYWYRQALGQGPEFLTYFNYEAQQDKSGLPNDRFSAERPEGSISTLTIQRTEQRDSAMYRCASSLNRLVSESNNEQFFGPGTRLTVL.

The chain has TRBV4-2 and TRBJ2-4; D possibly uses TRBD1 or TRBD2 (5 bases each). In germline, CDR1 is LGHNA, CDR2 YNFKEQ. This CDR3 contains 15 residues. With 4 bases removed from V and 4 bases from J, the gap between germline ends came to 14 bases. CDR3 in DNA: TGTGCCAGCAGCCCGACGGAGGCAGGGAAAAACATTCAGTACTTC. It encodes CASSPTEAGKNIQYF.

This clonotype has at least ten counts. The rearrangement uses TRBV7-2 and TRBJ2-7; tentative D call: TRBD1 (6 bases). Germline V gene data show CDR1 as SGHTA and CDR2 as FQGNSA. V lost 4 bases, J lost 4 bases, and 17 bases lay in between. The CDR3 length is 15 residues. The CDR3 coding sequence is TGTGCCAGCAGCTCACAGACCGGGACACCTTACGAGCAGTACTTC. It codes for CASSSQTGTPYEQYF. The full variable domain, with the rest looked up from reference TRBV7-2 and TRBJ2-7, is GAGVSQSPSNKVTEKGKDVELRCDPISGHTALYWYRQSLGQGLEFLIYFQGNSAPDKSGLPSDRFSAERTGGSVSTLTIQRTQQEDSAVYLCASSSQTGTPYEQYFGPGTRLTVT.

V and J are TRBV7-9 and TRBJ2-5, with 7 bases fitting TRBD1. The CDR3 runs to 14 residues. The germline V gene encodes CDR1 SEHNR and CDR2 FQNEAQ (reference sequence). After removal of 5 bases from V and 3 bases from J, the junction contained 6 bases not matched to a gene. The CDR3 bases are TGTGCCAGCAGCCCCTTGGGACAGAAAGAGACCCAGTACTTC. Amino acids: CASSPLGQKETQYF.

This chain connects TRBV24-1 to TRBJ2-7, with 7 bases aligning to TRBD1. This CDR3 has 15 amino acids. Germline V lookup: CDR1 KGHDR, CDR2 SFDVKD. V lost 2 bases, J lost 5 bases, and 8 bases stayed unmatched. The CDR3 bases are TGTGCCACCAGTGATTCCCGGGACAGCGGCCACGAGCAGTACTTC. This translates into CATSDSRDSGHEQYF.

Only a few counts were recorded for this clonotype. The V call is TRBV12-3 or TRBV12-4, the J call TRBJ2-7; D is perhaps TRBD1 or TRBD2 (5 bases each). The V gene lost 3 bases and the J gene lost 4 bases, with 13 bases spanning the gap. The CDR3 is 14 residues long. CDR3 in DNA: TGTGCCAGCAGTTTTTTGGGGGTGGGGTACGAGCAGTACTTC. Its translation is CASSFLGVGYEQYF.

V is TRBV12-3 or TRBV12-4 and J is TRBJ2-5; D remains unclear. Trimming removed 8 bases at V and 3 bases at J, with 7 bases between. The CDR3 loop spans 11 amino acids. CDR3 loop: CASLKEETQYF. The DNA of the CDR3 is TGTGCCAGCCTCAAGGAAGAGACCCAGTACTTC.